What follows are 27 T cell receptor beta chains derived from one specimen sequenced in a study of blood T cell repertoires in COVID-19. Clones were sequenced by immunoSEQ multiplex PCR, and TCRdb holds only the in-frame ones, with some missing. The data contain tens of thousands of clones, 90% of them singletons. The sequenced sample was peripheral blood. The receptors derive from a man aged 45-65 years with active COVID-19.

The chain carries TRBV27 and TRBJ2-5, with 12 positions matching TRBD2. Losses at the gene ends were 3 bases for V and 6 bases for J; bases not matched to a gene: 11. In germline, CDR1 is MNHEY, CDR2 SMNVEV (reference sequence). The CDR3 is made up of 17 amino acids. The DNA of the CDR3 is TGTGCCAGCAGTTTCTCGGGCGCTAGCGGGGGGGAAAAGACCCAGTACTTC. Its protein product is CASSFSGASGGEKTQYF.

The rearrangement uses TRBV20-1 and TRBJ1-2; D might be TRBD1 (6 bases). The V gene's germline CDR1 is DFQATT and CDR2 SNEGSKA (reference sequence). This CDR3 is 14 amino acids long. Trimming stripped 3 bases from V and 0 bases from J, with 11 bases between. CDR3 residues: CSASARGSNYGYTF. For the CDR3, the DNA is TGCAGTGCTAGTGCAAGGGGGTCTAACTATGGCTACACCTTC.

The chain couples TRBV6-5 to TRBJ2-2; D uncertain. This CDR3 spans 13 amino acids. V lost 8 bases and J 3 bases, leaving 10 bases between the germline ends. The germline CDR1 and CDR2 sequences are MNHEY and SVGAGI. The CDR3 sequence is CASSGWYTGELFF. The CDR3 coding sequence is TGTGCCAGCTCCGGGTGGTACACCGGGGAGCTGTTTTTT.

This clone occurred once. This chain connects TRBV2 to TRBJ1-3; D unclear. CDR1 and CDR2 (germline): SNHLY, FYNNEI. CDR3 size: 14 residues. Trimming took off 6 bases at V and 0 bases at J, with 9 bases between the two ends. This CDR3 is CASSPQSSGNTIYF. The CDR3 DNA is TGTGCCAGCAGCCCACAGAGCTCTGGAAACACCATATATTTT.

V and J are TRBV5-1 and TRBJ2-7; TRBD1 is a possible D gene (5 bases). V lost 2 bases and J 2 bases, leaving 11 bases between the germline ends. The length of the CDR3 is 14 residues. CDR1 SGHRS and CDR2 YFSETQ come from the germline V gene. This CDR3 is CASSLETATYEQYF. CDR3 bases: TGCGCCAGCAGCTTAGAGACAGCCACCTACGAGCAGTACTTC.

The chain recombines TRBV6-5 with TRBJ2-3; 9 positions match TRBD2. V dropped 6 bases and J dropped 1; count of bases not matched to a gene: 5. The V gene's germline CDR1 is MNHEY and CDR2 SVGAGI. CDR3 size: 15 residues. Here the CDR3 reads CASSYSGGRTDTQYF. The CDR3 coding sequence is TGTGCCAGCAGCTATAGCGGGGGACGCACAGATACGCAGTATTTT.

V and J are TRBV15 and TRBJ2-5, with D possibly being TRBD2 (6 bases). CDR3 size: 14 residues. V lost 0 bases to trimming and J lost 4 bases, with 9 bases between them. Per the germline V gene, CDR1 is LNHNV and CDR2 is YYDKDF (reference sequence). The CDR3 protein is CATSRDLGGETQYF. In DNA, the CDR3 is TGTGCCACCAGCAGAGATCTCGGGGGAGAGACCCAGTACTTC.

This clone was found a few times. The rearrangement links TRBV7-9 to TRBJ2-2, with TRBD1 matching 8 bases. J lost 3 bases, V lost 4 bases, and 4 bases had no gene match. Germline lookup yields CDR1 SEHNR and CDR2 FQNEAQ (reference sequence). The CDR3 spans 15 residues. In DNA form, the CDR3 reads TGTGCCAGCAGCTGGGTGACAGGGGACACCGGGGAGCTGTTTTTT. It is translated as CASSWVTGDTGELFF.

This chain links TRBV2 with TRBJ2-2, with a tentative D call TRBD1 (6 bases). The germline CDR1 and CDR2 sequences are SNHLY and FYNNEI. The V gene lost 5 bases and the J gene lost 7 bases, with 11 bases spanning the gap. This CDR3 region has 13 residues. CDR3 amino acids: CASSSGVSGELFF. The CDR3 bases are TGTGCCAGCAGTTCAGGGGTGAGCGGGGAGCTGTTTTTT.

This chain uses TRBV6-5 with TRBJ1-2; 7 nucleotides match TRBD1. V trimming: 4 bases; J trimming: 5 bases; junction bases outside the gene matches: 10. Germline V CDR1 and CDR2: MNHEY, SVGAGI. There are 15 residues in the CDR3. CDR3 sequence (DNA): TGTGCCAGCAGTTCCGACAGGGTTCTCGGATATGGCTACACCTTC. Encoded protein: CASSSDRVLGYGYTF.

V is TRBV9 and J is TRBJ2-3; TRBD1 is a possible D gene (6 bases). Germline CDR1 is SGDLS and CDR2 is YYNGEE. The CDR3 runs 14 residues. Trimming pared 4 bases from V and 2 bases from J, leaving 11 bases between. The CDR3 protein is CASSLSGATDTQYF. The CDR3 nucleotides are TGTGCCAGCAGCCTATCAGGGGCCACAGATACGCAGTATTTT.

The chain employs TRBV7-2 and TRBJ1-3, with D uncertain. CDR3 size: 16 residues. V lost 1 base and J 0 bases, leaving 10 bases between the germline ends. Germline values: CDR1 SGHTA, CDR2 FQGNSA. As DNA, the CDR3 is TGTGCCAGCAGCTTAGGTGGCTCCTTCTCTGGAAACACCATATATTTT. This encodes CASSLGGSFSGNTIYF.

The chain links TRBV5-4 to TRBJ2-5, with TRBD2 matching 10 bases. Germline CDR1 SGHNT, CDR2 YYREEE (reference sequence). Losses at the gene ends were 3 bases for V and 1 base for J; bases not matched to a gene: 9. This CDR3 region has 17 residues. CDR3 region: CASSSGGRTSGQETQYF. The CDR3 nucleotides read TGTGCCAGCAGCTCTGGGGGGCGGACTAGCGGCCAAGAGACCCAGTACTTC.

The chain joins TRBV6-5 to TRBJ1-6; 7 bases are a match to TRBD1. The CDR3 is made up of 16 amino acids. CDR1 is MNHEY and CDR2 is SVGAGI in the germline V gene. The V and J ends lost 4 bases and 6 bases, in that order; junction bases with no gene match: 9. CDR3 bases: TGTGCCAGCAGTTCTCCTCGGACAGGCGGTAATTCACCCCTCCACTTT. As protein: CASSSPRTGGNSPLHF.

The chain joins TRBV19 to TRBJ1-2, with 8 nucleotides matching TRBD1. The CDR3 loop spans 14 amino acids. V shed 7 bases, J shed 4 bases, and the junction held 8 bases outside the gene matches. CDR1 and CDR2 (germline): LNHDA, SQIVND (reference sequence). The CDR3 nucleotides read TGTGCCAGTACCATCACTGACAGGGGCTATGGCTACACCTTC. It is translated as CASTITDRGYGYTF.

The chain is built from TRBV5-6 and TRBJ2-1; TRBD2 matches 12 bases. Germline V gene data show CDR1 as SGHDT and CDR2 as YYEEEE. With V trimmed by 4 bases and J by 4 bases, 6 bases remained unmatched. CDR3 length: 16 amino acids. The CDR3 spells CASSPGLAGLYNEQFF. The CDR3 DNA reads TGTGCCAGCAGCCCGGGACTAGCGGGTCTATACAATGAGCAGTTCTTC.

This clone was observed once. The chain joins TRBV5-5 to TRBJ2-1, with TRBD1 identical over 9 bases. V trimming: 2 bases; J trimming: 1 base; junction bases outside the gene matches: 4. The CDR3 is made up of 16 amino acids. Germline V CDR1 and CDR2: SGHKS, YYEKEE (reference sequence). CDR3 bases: TGTGCCAGCAGCTTACAGGGGGCGCAGTCCTACAATGAGCAGTTCTTC. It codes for CASSLQGAQSYNEQFF.

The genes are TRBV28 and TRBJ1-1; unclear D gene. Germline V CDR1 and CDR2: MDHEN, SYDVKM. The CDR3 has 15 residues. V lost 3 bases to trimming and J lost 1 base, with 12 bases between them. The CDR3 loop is CASSFPKYRNTEAFF. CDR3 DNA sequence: TGTGCCAGCAGTTTTCCTAAATACAGGAACACTGAAGCTTTCTTT. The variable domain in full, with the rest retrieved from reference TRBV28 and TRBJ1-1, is DVKVTQSSRYLVKRTGEKVFLECVQDMDHENMFWYRQDPGLGLRLIYFSYDVKMKEKGDIPEGYSVSREKKERFSLILESASTNQTSMYLCASSFPKYRNTEAFFGQGTRLTVV.

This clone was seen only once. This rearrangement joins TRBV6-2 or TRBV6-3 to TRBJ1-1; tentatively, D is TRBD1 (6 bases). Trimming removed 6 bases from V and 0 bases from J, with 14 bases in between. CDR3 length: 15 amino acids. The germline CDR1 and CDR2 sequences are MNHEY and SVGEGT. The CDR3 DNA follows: TGTGCCAGCAGCCCGGGAGGGGGAATGAACACTGAAGCTTTCTTT. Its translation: CASSPGGGMNTEAFF.

CDR3 sequence (DNA): TGTGCCAGCAGCTTACGACAGACAAACACTGAAGCTTTCTTT. It codes for CASSLRQTNTEAFF. The J gene is TRBJ1-1, the V gene TRBV11-2; a possible D gene is TRBD1 (5 bases). The CDR3 extends over 14 amino acids. The germline V gene encodes CDR1 SGHAT and CDR2 FQNNGV. V lost 2 bases to trimming and J lost 2 bases, with 9 bases between them.

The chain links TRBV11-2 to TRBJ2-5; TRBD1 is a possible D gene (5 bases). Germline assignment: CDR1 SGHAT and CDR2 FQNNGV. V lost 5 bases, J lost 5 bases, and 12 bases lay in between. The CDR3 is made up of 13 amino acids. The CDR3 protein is CASSPQAGETQYF. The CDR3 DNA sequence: TGTGCCAGCAGCCCTCAGGCAGGGGAGACCCAGTACTTC.

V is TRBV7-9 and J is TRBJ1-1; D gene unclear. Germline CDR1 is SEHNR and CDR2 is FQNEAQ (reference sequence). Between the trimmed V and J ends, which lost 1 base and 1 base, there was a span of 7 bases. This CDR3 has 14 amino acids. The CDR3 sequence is CASSLGAKNTEAFF. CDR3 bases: TGTGCCAGCAGCTTAGGGGCAAAGAACACTGAAGCTTTCTTT.

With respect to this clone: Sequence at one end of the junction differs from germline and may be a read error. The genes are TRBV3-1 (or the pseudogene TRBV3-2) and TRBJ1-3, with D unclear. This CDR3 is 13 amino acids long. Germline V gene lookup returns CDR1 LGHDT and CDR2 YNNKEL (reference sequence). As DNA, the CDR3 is TGTGCCAGCAGTCAAGTACAGGGAAACACCATATATTTT. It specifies CASSQVQGNTIYF.

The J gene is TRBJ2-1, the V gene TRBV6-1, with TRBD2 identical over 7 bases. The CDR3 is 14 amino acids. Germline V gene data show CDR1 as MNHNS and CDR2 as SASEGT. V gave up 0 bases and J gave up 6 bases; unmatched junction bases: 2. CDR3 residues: CASSEARTSNEQFF. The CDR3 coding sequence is TGTGCCAGCAGTGAAGCCCGGACTAGCAATGAGCAGTTCTTC.

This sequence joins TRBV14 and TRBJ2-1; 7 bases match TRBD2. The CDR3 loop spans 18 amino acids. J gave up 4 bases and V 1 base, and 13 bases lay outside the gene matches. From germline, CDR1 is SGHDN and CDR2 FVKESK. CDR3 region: CASSQGYFVSGPYNEQFF. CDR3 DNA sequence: TGTGCCAGCAGCCAAGGTTATTTCGTTAGCGGGCCGTACAATGAGCAGTTCTTC.

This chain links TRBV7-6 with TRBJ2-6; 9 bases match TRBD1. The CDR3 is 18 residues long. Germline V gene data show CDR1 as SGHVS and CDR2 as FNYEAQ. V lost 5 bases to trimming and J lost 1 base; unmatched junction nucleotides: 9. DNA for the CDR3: TGTGCCAGCAGCCCCCAGACAGGGGGAGGTTCTGGGGCCAACGTCCTGACTTTC. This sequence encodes CASSPQTGGGSGANVLTF.

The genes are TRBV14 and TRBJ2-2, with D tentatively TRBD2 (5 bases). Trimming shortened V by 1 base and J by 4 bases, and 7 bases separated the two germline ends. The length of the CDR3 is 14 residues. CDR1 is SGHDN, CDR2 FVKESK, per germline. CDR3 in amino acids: CASSQVRATGELFF. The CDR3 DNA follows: TGTGCCAGCAGCCAAGTGCGGGCCACCGGGGAGCTGTTTTTT.